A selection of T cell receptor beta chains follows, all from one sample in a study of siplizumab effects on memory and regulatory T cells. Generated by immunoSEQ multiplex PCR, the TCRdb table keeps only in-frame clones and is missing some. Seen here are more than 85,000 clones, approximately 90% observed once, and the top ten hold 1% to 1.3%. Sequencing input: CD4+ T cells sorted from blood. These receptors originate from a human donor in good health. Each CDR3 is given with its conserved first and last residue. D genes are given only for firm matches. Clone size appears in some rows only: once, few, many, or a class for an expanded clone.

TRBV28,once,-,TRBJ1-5,CASSLTGDQPQHF
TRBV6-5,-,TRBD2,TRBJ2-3,CASALASRTDTQYF
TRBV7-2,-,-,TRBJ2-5,CASSDQVGRETQYF
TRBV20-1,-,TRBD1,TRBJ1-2,CSTGGRYGYTF
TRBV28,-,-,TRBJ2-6,CASSSPTARANVLTF
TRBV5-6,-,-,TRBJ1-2,CASSSIQGRTSGYTF
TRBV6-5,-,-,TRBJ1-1,CASSSPYWEAFF
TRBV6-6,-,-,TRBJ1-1,CASSYSQGLVTEAFF
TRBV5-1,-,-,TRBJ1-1,CASSFRIEGTEAFF
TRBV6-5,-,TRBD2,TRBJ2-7,CASSLRGGGAYEQYF
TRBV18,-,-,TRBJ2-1,CASSPLAREQFF
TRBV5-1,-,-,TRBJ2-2,CASSLGTLAGELFF
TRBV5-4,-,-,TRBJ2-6,CASTPRGGANVLTF
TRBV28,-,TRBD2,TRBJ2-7,CASRRPTSGSYEQYF
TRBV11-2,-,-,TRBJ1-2,CASSSDRERSYGYTF
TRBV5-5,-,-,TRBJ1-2,CASSEGTHYGYTF
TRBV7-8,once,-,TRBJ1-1,CASSLTGGSAFF
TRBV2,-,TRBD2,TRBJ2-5,CASKREGETQYF
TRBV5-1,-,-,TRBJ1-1,CASSYNAGDPNTEAFF
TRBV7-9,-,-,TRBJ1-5,CASSLVRAGKDNQPQHF
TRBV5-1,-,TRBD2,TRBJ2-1,CASSPLAEVGEQFF
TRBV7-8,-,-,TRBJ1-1,CASSLNRVEAFF
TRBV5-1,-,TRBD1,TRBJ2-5,CASSRDRGETQYF